The source of this T cell receptor beta chain is a study of T-cell reconstitution after alpha-beta-depleted transplantation in children. General study points: In patients about two months after transplant, alpha-beta T cells reportedly arose from several hundred expanded graft clones. The study traced high day-60 TCRbeta diversity in some patients to surviving recipient T cells and thymic progenitors. T-cell counts and diversity at one year post-transplant came mainly from newly produced T cells.

Researchers prepared the TCRbeta library using unique molecular identifiers, the study reports. A single record per CDR3 protein comes from TCRdb applying MiXCR to the PCR reads. Of about 300,000 distinct CDR3 sequences listed, around 10% were seen once; the top ten hold about 8%. CDR3 length: 16 amino acids. V lost 2 bases, J lost 2 bases, and 9 bases stayed unmatched. CDR1 is DFQATT, CDR2 SNEGSKA, per germline (reference sequence). A word on this clonotype: Its antigen is undetermined.

The rearrangement uses TRBV20-1 and TRBJ2-3; 8 bases match TRBD2. The TCR comes from a boy under two years old with acute myeloid leukemia, due to receive a stem cell transplant. The sample here was PBMCs, taken before TCRalphabeta/CD19-depleted stem cell transplant. CDR3 bases: TGCAGTGCTAGAAGGTCTAGCGGGCCCCCCACAGATACGCAGTATTTT. Residues: CSARRSSGPPTDTQYF.